The 28 T cell receptor beta chains below all came from one sample that was sequenced in a study of tumor-infiltrating lymphocytes in primary liver carcinoma. From approximately 0.5 ug of total RNA, TCR beta-specific cDNA was reverse-transcribed using a constant-region primer. Each TCR beta library was derived from three nested multiplex PCR rounds that employed slightly modified ARM-PCR. Both of the initial two PCR rounds ran for around 9 cycles and employed TRBV1-TRBV30 forward primers alongside a C-beta reverse primer. Using its own MiXCR run on the multiplex PCR reads, TCRdb lists one record per CDR3 protein. The sample has 25,000 to 35,000 distinct CDR3 sequences, roughly four fifths seen once; the top ten hold 36%. Co-extraction of RNA and DNA was performed on 20-30 mg of unsorted bulk tissue. Sequences were obtained from liver tumor tissue from sampling region 5. Subset reported: tumor region T5, tumor centre. Receptor source: a man aged 40-50 years with primary liver carcinoma and hepatitis B virus infection.

On this clonotype: As the CDR3 is not closed by the conserved phenylalanine or tryptophan, this likely results from a read error. V gene TRBV7-8 combines with J gene TRBJ2-7; D call uncertain. The CDR3 runs to 12 residues. CDR1 and CDR2 from the germline V gene are SGHVS and FQNEAQ. Here the CDR3 DNA reads TGTGCCAGCAGCTCCTCCTCCTACGATCAGTACATC. Amino acids: CASSSSSYDQYI.

With respect to this clonotype: Likely a read error: the CDR3 ends without its conserved phenylalanine or tryptophan. This chain links TRBV10-2 with TRBJ2-1; TRBD2 might be the D (5 bases). CDR1 WSHSY and CDR2 SAAADI come from the germline V gene. This CDR3 is 14 amino acids long. For the CDR3, the DNA is TGCCCCAGCAGTGAGGGCAGGTTACTCAATGAGCAGTTCTCC. Protein sequence: CPSSEGRLLNEQFS.

Remarks on this clonotype: A read error is likely, as this CDR3 ends without the conserved phenylalanine or tryptophan. This chain joins TRBV29-1 and TRBJ2-1; 9 bases fit TRBD1. CDR3 length equals 12 residues. Germline V gene lookup returns CDR1 SQVTM and CDR2 ANQGSEA. CDR3 nucleotides: TGCAGTGCCCTGACAGGGGGCAATGAGCAGTTCTTA. Translating gives CSALTGGNEQFL.

Ten or more counts support this clonotype. The chain employs TRBV11-3 and TRBJ2-3; perhaps TRBD2 as D (5 bases). The CDR3 runs to 17 residues. Per the germline V gene, CDR1 is SGHNT and CDR2 is YENEEA. V was pared by 5 bases and J by 0 bases, with 18 bases between. The CDR3 nucleotides are TGTGCCAGCAGCCCCCTGGCGGATGGGAGTAGCACAGATACGCAGTATTTT. Translating it yields CASSPLADGSSTDTQYF.

This clonotype showed up just a few times. DNA for the CDR3: TGTGCCAGCAGCGTACAGGCGGGAGGTTCATCCGGGGAGCTGTTTTTT. It yields the protein CASSVQAGGSSGELFF. The genes are TRBV9 and TRBJ2-2, with TRBD2 identical over 8 bases. CDR1 is SGDLS and CDR2 is YYNGEE in the germline V gene. V dropped 1 base and J dropped 6; count of bases not matched to a gene: 8. The CDR3 covers 16 residues.

For this clonotype: Since the CDR3 does not end with the conserved phenylalanine or tryptophan, this likely comes from a read error. No DNA is shown, since the ends of the CDR3 on it are uncertain; the CDR3 is the one TCRdb lists. The chain links TRBV5-1 to TRBJ2-3; the table assigns TRBD2, which was not confirmed against the DNA. The CDR3 numbers 16 amino acids, ends counted. CDR1 and CDR2 from the germline V gene are SGHRS and YFSETQ. The CDR3 reads CASGLGAGDWGDTRYS.

Concerning this clonotype itself: At one end the junction does not follow the germline gene, possibly because of a read error. The V and J genes are TRBV6-5 and TRBJ1-1; D may be TRBD1 (5 bases). CDR3 length: 15 residues. Germline loops: CDR1 MNHEY, CDR2 SVGAGI. The CDR3 sequence: CASSYSARDGTEAFF. As DNA, the CDR3 is TGTGCCAGCAGTTACTCGGCCAGGGATGGCACTGAAGCATTCTTT.

Comments on this clonotype: The germline gene is not matched at one end of the junction; a read error may be the cause. V and J are TRBV6-1 and TRBJ1-4; D unresolved. Germline loops: CDR1 MNHNS, CDR2 SASEGT. There are 15 residues in the CDR3. The CDR3 DNA sequence: TGTGCCAGCAGTGTCGCACAGTGGGGTAATGAAAAACCGTTTTTT. Translation gives CASSVAQWGNEKPFF.

The chain joins TRBV4-3 to TRBJ2-2, with D uncertain. Trimming stripped 11 bases from V and 6 bases from J, with 25 bases between. Per germline, CDR1 LGHNA and CDR2 YSLEER. The CDR3 has 16 amino acids. In nucleotides, the CDR3 is TGCGCCGGCAACCAAACCCCAGAAGGAAACCCCGGGGAGCTGTTTTTT. Its translation: CAGNQTPEGNPGELFF.

As regards this clonotype: Since the CDR3 does not end with the conserved phenylalanine or tryptophan, this likely comes from a read error. V and J are TRBV5-6 and TRBJ2-2, with D maybe TRBD1 (6 bases). This CDR3 spans 15 amino acids. The germline CDR1 and CDR2 sequences are SGHDT and YYEEEE. This CDR3 reads CGSRLVDRTTGELFS. CDR3 DNA: TGTGGCAGCAGGTTGGTTGACAGGACCACCGGGGAGCTGTTTTCT.

This rearrangement joins TRBV6-1 to TRBJ2-3; possible D gene TRBD2, 6 bases. This CDR3 comprises 13 residues. Germline V gene data show CDR1 as MNHNS and CDR2 as SASEGT. Here the CDR3 DNA reads TGTGTCGGCAGCGGCCCTATAGCGGAGAGGGGGTATTTT. Amino acids: CVGSGPIAERGYF.

Turning to this clonotype: The junction differs from germline at one of its ends, possibly a read error. The J gene is TRBJ2-1, the V gene TRBV5-1, with 7 bases fitting TRBD2. The CDR3 has 14 amino acids. Per germline, CDR1 SGHRS and CDR2 YFSETQ. The CDR3, as DNA: TGCGCCAGCAGCTCCGTGACTAGCTACATTGAGCAGTTCTTC. Translating gives CASSSVTSYIEQFF. The whole variable domain, remainder taken from reference TRBV5-1 and TRBJ2-1, is KAGVTQTPRYLIKTRGQQVTLSCSPISGHRSVSWYQQTPGQGLQFLFEYFSETQRNKGNFPGRFSGRQFSNSRSEMNVSTLELGDSALYLCASSSVTSYIEQFFGPGTRLTVL.

Concerning this clonotype itself: The CDR3 carries no conserved terminal phenylalanine or tryptophan, so it likely arises from a read error. The V and J genes are TRBV10-1 and TRBJ1-2, with a weak D call TRBD1 (5 bases). The CDR3 length is 16 residues. CDR1 and CDR2 (germline): WNHNN, SYGVQD (reference sequence). Trimming stripped 6 bases from V and 4 bases from J, with 21 bases between. The CDR3 DNA sequence: TGCGCCAGCAGCGAGATGGTGGGGCATAGTAGCTATGGCTACACCCTC. Protein sequence: CASSEMVGHSSYGYTL.

Sample share makes this clonotype medium-sized. V usage is TRBV29-1 and J usage is TRBJ2-5; 12 nucleotides align to TRBD2. The germline gives CDR1 SQVTM, CDR2 ANQGSEA. The J segment lost 5 bases and the V segment lost 2 bases, leaving 12 bases of the junction unmatched. This CDR3 is built from 17 residues. Written as DNA, the CDR3 is TGCAGCGTTGAAAAATTGGCTAGCGGGAGGGCCGGTGAGACCCAGTACTTC. Its protein is CSVEKLASGRAGETQYF.

Concerning this clonotype itself: A read error may account for a junction end that differs from germline. The chain uses TRBV7-8 and TRBJ2-1; tentative D call: TRBD2 (5 bases). The CDR3 sequence is 18 residues long. Germline V gene lookup returns CDR1 SGHVS and CDR2 FQNEAQ. CDR3 nucleotides: TGTGCCAGCAGCCCGATTGGTGGCTCAGCGGTCTCCTACGATGAGCAGTTCTTC. Protein: CASSPIGGSAVSYDEQFF.

With respect to this clonotype: A read error may produce the germline difference seen at one junction end. This chain uses TRBV11-2 with TRBJ1-1, with D possibly being TRBD1 (5 bases). This CDR3 is built from 13 residues. Germline-derived CDR1 and CDR2 are SGHAT and FQNNGV. In nucleotides, the CDR3 is TGTGCCAACACCATGACAGCGAACACCGAAGCTTTCTTT. This encodes CANTMTANTEAFF.

The chain combines TRBV6-2 or TRBV6-3 with TRBJ2-7, with TRBD1 identical over 9 bases. The CDR3 totals 14 residues. V lost 6 bases to trimming and J lost 3 bases; unmatched junction nucleotides: 6. CDR1 and CDR2 (germline): MNHEY, SVGEGT. In DNA form, the CDR3 reads TGTGCCAGCAGATACAGGGGGCAAATCTACGAGCAGTACTTC. Translation gives CASRYRGQIYEQYF.

Details on this clonotype: Relative to the germline gene, one junction end is altered; a read error may explain this. V and J are TRBV6-1 and TRBJ2-1; 9 bases agree with TRBD2. This CDR3 region has 14 residues. Germline lookup yields CDR1 MNHNS and CDR2 SASEGT. CDR3 DNA sequence: TGTGCCAGCACAATAGCGGGAGTGGGAAATGAGCCGTTCTTC. Amino acids: CASTIAGVGNEPFF.

The rearrangement links TRBV4-1 to TRBJ2-7; TRBD2 matches at 9 bases. The CDR3 is 13 amino acids. Germline CDR1 and CDR2: MGHRA and YSYEKL. Trimming removed 6 bases from V and 10 bases from J; junction bases left unmatched: 10. DNA of the CDR3: TGCGCCAGCAGTAGCGGGAGATGGTACGTACAGTACTTC. The encoded protein is CASSSGRWYVQYF.

The V call is TRBV11-3, the J call TRBJ2-1; perhaps D is TRBD1 or TRBD2 (5 bases each). CDR3 length: 16 amino acids. The V end lost 4 bases, the J end lost 9 bases, and 22 bases lay between the germline ends. Germline V gene sequence: CDR1 SGHNT, CDR2 YENEEA. The CDR3 bases are TGTGCCAGCAGCTCAGGCGGCCGGGGCTCCTACGTTGAGCAGTTCTTC. This codes for CASSSGGRGSYVEQFF.

On this clonotype itself: At one end, the junction sequence differs from germline, possibly due to a read error. V gene TRBV4-1 combines with J gene TRBJ2-3; no clear D. Germline loops: CDR1 MGHRA, CDR2 YSYEKL. This CDR3 spans 15 amino acids. This CDR3 is CASSQGLPYIDTQYF. In DNA, the CDR3 is TGCGCTAGCAGCCAAGGTCTTCCCTACATAGATACGCAGTATTTT.

On this clonotype: This is likely a read error, given that the CDR3 carries no conserved phenylalanine or tryptophan at its end. The chain carries TRBV4-2 and TRBJ2-7; TRBD2 is a possible D gene (6 bases). Germline V gene lookup returns CDR1 LGHNA and CDR2 YNFKEQ. CDR3 size: 18 residues. CDR3 nucleotides: TGTGTCAGCAGTGGAAAACCGGGGCTAGCTGGAGGGCCACACGAGCAGTACTTA. As protein: CVSSGKPGLAGGPHEQYL.

Concerning this clonotype itself: At one boundary the junction diverges from the germline segment, which might be a read error. This chain uses TRBV24-1 with TRBJ2-3; D remains ambiguous. The length of the CDR3 is 12 residues. The V gene's germline CDR1 is KGHDR and CDR2 SFDVKD. The CDR3: CTTSSRTNTQYF. The CDR3 DNA reads TGTACCACCAGTAGTAGGACCAATACGCAATATTTT.

This clonotype was seen many times. This chain uses TRBV7-9 with TRBJ2-3, with a tentative D call TRBD1 (6 bases). The CDR3 runs 14 residues. Germline CDR1 and CDR2: SEHNR and FQNEAQ (reference sequence). Trimming took 5 bases from V and 4 from J, leaving 13 bases between them. CDR3 sequence (DNA): TGTGCCAGCAGCCCTGGGACATTTCCAGATACGCAGTATTTT. Encoded protein: CASSPGTFPDTQYF.

Concerning this clonotype: Lacking the conserved final phenylalanine or tryptophan, this CDR3 likely reflects a read error. The chain carries TRBV5-4 and TRBJ2-2; the D gene is possibly TRBD1 (6 bases). The germline V gene encodes CDR1 SGHNT and CDR2 YYREEE (reference sequence). The CDR3 length is 15 residues. V was cut by 4 bases and J by 1 base, with 11 bases left in between. Here the CDR3 DNA reads TGTGCCAGCAGCAGACAGGACTGGAACACCGGGGAGCTGTTTTCT. This sequence encodes CASSRQDWNTGELFS.

By share, this clonotype counts as medium-sized. CDR3 coding DNA: TGCAGCGTTGATCGAGGGCAGTCTGAAGCTTTCTTT. As protein: CSVDRGQSEAFF. This chain links TRBV29-1 with TRBJ1-1, with unresolved D. Trimming left V 3 bases short and J 6 bases short, with 11 bases between. In germline, CDR1 is SQVTM, CDR2 ANQGSEA. CDR3 length: 12 residues.

As regards this clonotype: A read error is likely, as this CDR3 ends without the conserved phenylalanine or tryptophan. It is unclear where the CDR3 begins or ends on the DNA, so no DNA is shown, and the CDR3 is as TCRdb lists it. CDR3 loop: CASSQGDSNYGYIL. The chain has TRBV4-1 and TRBJ1-2; TRBD1 is the table's D call, not checked against the DNA. Per the germline V gene, CDR1 is MGHRA and CDR2 is YSYEKL. Termini included, the CDR3 measures 14 amino acids.

This rearrangement joins TRBV11-2 to TRBJ2-7; tentatively, D is TRBD2 (5 bases). The V end was cut by 3 bases, the J end by 8 bases, with 14 bases between. The CDR3 extends over 13 amino acids. Germline-derived CDR1 and CDR2 are SGHAT and FQNNGV. CDR3 loop: CASSFGVASKQYF. The CDR3 DNA sequence: TGTGCCAGCAGCTTCGGAGTTGCTAGCAAGCAGTACTTC. The full variable domain, in which reference TRBV11-2 and TRBJ2-7 provide the parts outside the CDR3, is EAGVAQSPRYKIIEKRQSVAFWCNPISGHATLYWYQQILGQGPKLLIQFQNNGVVDDSQLPKDRFSAERLKGVDSTLKIQPAKLEDSAVYLCASSFGVASKQYFGPGTRLTVT.